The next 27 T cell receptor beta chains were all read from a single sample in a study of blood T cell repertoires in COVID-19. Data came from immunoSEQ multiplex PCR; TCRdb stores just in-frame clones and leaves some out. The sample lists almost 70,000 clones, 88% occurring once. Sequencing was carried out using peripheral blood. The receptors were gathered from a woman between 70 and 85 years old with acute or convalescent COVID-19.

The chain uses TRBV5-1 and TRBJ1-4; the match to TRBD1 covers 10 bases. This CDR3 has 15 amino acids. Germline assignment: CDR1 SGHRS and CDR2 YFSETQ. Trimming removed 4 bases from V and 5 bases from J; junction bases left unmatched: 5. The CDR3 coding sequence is TGCGCCAGCAGCCCGACAGGGGGCAGGAATGAAAAACTGTTTTTT. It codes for CASSPTGGRNEKLFF.

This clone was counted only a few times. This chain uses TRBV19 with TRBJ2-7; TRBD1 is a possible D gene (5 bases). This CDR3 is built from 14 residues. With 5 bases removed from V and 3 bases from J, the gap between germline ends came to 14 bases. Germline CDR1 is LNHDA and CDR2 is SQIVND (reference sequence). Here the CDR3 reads CASSPRVTDYEQYF. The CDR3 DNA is TGTGCCAGTAGTCCCAGGGTCACCGACTACGAGCAGTACTTC.

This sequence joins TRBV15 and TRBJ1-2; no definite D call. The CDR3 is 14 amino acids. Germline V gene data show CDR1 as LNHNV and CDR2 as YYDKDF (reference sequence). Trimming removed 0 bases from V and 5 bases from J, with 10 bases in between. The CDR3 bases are TGTGCCACCAGCAGAGAAACCCGGACTTATGGCTACACCTTC. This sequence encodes CATSRETRTYGYTF. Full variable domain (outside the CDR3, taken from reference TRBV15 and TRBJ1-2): DAMVIQNPRYQVTQFGKPVTLSCSQTLNHNVMYWYQQKSSQAPKLLFHYYDKDFNNEADTPDNFQSRRPNTSFCFLDIRSPGLGDTAMYLCATSRETRTYGYTFGSGTRLTVV.

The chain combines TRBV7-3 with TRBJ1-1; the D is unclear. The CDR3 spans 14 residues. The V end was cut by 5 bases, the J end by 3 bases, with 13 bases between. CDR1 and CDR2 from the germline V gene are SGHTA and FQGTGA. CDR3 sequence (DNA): TGTGCCAGCAGCCCCAACAGAGATTACACTGAAGCTTTCTTT. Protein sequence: CASSPNRDYTEAFF.

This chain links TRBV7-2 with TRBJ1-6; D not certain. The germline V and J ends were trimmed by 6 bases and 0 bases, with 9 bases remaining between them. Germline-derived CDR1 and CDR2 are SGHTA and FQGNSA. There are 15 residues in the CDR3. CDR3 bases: TGTGCCAGCAGTTCCCTAGGCTCCTATAATTCACCCCTCCACTTT. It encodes CASSSLGSYNSPLHF. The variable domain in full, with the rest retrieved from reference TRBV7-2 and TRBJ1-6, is GAGVSQSPSNKVTEKGKDVELRCDPISGHTALYWYRQSLGQGLEFLIYFQGNSAPDKSGLPSDRFSAERTGGSVSTLTIQRTQQEDSAVYLCASSSLGSYNSPLHFGNGTRLTVT.

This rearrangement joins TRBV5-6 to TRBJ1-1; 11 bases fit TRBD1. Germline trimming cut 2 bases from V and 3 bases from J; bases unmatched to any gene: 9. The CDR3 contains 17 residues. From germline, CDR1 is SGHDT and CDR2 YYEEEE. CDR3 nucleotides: TGTGCCAGCAGCTTTCTCGCCGGGACAGGGGGTGACACTGAAGCTTTCTTT. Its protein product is CASSFLAGTGGDTEAFF. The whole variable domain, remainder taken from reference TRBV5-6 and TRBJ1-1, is DAGVTQSPTHLIKTRGQQVTLRCSPKSGHDTVSWYQQALGQGPQFIFQYYEEEERQRGNFPDRFSGHQFPNYSSELNVNALLLGDSALYLCASSFLAGTGGDTEAFFGQGTRLTVV.

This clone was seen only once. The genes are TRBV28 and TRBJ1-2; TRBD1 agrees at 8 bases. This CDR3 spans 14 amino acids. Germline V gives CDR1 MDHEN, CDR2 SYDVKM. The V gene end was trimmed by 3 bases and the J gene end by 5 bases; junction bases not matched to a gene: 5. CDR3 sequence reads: CASSLIGDRYGYTF. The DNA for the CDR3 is TGTGCCAGCAGTTTGATTGGGGACAGGTATGGCTACACCTTC.

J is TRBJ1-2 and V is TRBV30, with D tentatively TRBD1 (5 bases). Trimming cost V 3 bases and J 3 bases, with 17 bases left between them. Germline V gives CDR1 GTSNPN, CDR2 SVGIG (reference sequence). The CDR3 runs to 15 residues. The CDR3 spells CAWRPTALGDYGYTF. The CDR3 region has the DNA TGTGCCTGGAGGCCGACAGCCCTTGGGGACTATGGCTACACCTTC. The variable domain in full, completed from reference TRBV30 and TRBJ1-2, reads SQTIHQWPATLVQPVGSPLSLECTVEGTSNPNLYWYRQAAGRGLQLLFYSVGIGQISSEVPQNLSASRPQDRQFILSSKKLLLSDSGFYLCAWRPTALGDYGYTFGSGTRLTVV.

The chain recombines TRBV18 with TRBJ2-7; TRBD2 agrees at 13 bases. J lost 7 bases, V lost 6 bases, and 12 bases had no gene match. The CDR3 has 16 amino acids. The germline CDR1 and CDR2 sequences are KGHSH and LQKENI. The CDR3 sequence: CASSSLTSGGSGEQYF. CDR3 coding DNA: TGTGCCAGCTCTTCCCTGACTAGCGGGGGGTCGGGGGAGCAGTACTTC.

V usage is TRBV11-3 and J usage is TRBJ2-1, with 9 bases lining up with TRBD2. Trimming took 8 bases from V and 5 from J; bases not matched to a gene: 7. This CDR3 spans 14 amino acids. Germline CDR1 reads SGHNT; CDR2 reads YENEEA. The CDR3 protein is CASAWTSVNNEQFF. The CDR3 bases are TGTGCCAGCGCTTGGACTAGCGTCAACAATGAGCAGTTCTTC.

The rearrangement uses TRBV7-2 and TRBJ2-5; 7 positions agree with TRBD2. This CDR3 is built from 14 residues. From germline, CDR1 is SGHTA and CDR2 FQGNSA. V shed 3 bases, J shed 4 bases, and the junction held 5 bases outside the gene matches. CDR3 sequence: CASSFLTGGETQYF. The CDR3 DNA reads TGTGCCAGCAGCTTCCTTACGGGGGGAGAGACCCAGTACTTC.

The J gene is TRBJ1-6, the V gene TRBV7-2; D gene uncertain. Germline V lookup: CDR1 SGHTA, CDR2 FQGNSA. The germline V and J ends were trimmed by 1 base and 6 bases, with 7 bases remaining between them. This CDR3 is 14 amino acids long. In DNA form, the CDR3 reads TGTGCCAGCAGCTTAGTACACAGTAATTCACCCCTCCACTTT. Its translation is CASSLVHSNSPLHF.

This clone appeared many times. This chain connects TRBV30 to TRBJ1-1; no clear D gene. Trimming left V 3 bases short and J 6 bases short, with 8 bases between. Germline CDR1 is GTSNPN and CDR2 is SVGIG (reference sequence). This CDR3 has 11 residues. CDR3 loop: CAWSGWAEAFF. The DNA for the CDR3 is TGTGCCTGGAGCGGGTGGGCTGAAGCTTTCTTT.

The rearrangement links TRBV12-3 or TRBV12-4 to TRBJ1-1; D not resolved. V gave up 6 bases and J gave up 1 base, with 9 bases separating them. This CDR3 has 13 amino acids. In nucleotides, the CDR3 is TGTGCCAGCAGCATAGGGAGGAACACTGAAGCTTTCTTT. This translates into CASSIGRNTEAFF.

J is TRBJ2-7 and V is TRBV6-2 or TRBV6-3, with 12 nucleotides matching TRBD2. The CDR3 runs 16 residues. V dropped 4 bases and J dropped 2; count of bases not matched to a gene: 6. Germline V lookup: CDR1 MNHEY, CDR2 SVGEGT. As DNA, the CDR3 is TGTGCCAGCAGTTCCTGGACTAGCGGGGAAGCCTACGAGCAGTACTTC. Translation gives CASSSWTSGEAYEQYF.

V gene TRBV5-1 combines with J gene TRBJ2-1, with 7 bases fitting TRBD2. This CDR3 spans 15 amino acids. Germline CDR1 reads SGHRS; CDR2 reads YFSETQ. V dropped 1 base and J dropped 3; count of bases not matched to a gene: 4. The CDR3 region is CASSLSLADYNEQFF. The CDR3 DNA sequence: TGCGCCAGCAGCTTGTCGCTAGCGGACTACAATGAGCAGTTCTTC.

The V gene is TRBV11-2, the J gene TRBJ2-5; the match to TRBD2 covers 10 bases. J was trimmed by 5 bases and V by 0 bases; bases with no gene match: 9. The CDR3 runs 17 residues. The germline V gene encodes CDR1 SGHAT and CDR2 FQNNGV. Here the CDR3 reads CASSLEASGGRGETQYF. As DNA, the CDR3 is TGTGCCAGCAGCTTAGAGGCTAGCGGGGGCCGAGGGGAGACCCAGTACTTC.

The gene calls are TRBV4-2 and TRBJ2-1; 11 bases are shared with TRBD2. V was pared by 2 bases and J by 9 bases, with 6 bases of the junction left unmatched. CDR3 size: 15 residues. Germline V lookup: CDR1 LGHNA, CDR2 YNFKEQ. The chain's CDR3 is CASSQPGTSGTEQFF. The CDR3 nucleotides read TGTGCCAGCAGCCAACCCGGGACTAGCGGTACTGAGCAGTTCTTC.

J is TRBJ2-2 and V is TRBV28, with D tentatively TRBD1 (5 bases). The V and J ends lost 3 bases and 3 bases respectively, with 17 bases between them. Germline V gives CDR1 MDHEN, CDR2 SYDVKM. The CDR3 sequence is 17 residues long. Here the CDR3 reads CASSLARALGDTGELFF. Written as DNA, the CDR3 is TGTGCCAGCAGTTTGGCTCGGGCTTTAGGGGACACCGGGGAGCTGTTTTTT.

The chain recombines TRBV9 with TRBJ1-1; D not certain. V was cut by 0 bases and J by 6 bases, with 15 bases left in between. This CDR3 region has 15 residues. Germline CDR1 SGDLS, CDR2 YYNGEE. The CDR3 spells CASSVGGEAVAEAFF. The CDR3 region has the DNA TGTGCCAGCAGCGTAGGTGGAGAGGCGGTCGCTGAAGCTTTCTTT.

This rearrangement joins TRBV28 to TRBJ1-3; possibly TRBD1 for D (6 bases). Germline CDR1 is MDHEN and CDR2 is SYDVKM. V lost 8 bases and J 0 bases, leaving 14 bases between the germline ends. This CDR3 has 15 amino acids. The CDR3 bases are TGTGCCAGCGGGAACCGGGGACACTCTGGAAACACCATATATTTT. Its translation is CASGNRGHSGNTIYF. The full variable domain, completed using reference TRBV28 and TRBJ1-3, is DVKVTQSSRYLVKRTGEKVFLECVQDMDHENMFWYRQDPGLGLRLIYFSYDVKMKEKGDIPEGYSVSREKKERFSLILESASTNQTSMYLCASGNRGHSGNTIYFGEGSWLTVV.

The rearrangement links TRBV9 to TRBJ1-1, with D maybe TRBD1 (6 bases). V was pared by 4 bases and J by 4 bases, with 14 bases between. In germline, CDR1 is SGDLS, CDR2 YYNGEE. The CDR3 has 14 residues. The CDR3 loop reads CASSHREGGTEAFF. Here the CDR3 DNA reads TGTGCCAGCAGCCACAGGGAGGGGGGCACTGAAGCTTTCTTT.

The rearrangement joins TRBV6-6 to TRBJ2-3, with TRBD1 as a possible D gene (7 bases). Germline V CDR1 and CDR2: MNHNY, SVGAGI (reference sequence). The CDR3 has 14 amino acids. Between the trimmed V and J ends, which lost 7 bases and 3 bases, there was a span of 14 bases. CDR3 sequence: CASTTPGGTDTQYF. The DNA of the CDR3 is TGTGCCAGCACCACCCCAGGGGGGACAGATACGCAGTATTTT.

CDR3 bases: TGCGCCAGCAGCTCCCGGCGGACTAGCGGGAGGGGAAACACCGGGGAGCTGTTTTTT. It specifies CASSSRRTSGRGNTGELFF. The rearrangement links TRBV5-1 to TRBJ2-2, with 15 nucleotides matching TRBD2. Germline V lookup: CDR1 SGHRS, CDR2 YFSETQ. V dropped 3 bases and J dropped 2; count of bases not matched to a gene: 8. The CDR3 is made up of 19 amino acids.

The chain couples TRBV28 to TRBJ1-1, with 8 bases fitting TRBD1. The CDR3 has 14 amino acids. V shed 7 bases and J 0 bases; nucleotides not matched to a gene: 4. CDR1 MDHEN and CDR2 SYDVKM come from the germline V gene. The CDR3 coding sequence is TGTGCCAGCATCCCAGGGGGCCTGAACACTGAAGCTTTCTTT. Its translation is CASIPGGLNTEAFF.

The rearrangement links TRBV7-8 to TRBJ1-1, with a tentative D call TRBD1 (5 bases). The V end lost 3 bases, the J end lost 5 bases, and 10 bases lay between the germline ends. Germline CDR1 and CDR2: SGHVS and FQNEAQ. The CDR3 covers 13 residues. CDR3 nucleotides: TGTGCCAGCAGCTTTCAACAGGTAACTGAAGCTTTCTTT. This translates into CASSFQQVTEAFF.

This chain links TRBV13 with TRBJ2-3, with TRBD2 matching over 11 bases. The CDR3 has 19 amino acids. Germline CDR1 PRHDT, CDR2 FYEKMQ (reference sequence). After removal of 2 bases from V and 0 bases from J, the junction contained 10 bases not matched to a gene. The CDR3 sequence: CASSLSDSGRGSSTDTQYF. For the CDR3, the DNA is TGTGCCAGCAGCTTATCGGATAGCGGGAGGGGATCTAGCACAGATACGCAGTATTTT.